These T cell receptor beta chains were read from a single sample in a study of Tregs in tolerant kidney transplant recipients. The protocol was immunoSEQ multiplex PCR, while the TCRdb copy is restricted to in-frame clones and leaves out a portion. The sample has tens of thousands of clones, roughly 93% seen once. The sample here was CD4+ T cells from blood, taken before the transplant. The receptor source for this set is a human donor who received a combined kidney and bone marrow transplant. Each CDR3 is given with its conserved first and last residue. D genes are given only for firm matches. Some rows mark clone size as missing; the rest say once, few, many or name a class of expanded clone.

-	TRBD1	TRBV11-2	TRBJ2-7	CASSARTGISYEQYF	TGTGCCAGCAGCGCACGGACAGGGATATCCTACGAGCAGTACTTC
-	TRBD1	TRBV18	TRBJ1-1	CASSRGYRGETEAFF	TGTGCCAGCTCACGGGGTTACAGGGGGGAAACTGAAGCTTTCTTT
-	TRBD2	TRBV25-1	TRBJ2-7	CASRGAAAGEFYEQYF	TGTGCCAGCAGGGGGGCGGCAGCGGGGGAATTCTACGAGCAGTACTTC
-	-	TRBV19	TRBJ2-1	CASSTYRGYNEQFF	TGTGCCAGTAGTACATACCGGGGATACAATGAGCAGTTCTTC
-	TRBD1	TRBV18	TRBJ2-5	CASSQRDRGSETQYF	TGTGCCAGCTCTCAACGGGACAGGGGGTCAGAGACCCAGTACTTC
-	TRBD1	TRBV27	TRBJ1-5	CASHRGRWGPQHF	TGTGCTTCGCACAGGGGTAGGTGGGGGCCCCAGCATTTT
-	-	TRBV28	TRBJ2-4	CASSLLSNIQYF	TGTGCCAGCAGTTTACTCTCAAACATTCAGTACTTC
-	-	TRBV7-2	TRBJ2-1	CASSPQGSSYNEQFF	TGTGCCAGCAGCCCCCAGGGCAGCTCCTACAATGAGCAGTTCTTC
-	TRBD1	TRBV6-6	TRBJ1-6	CASSQQGMSLHF	TGTGCCAGCAGTCAACAGGGGATGTCCCTCCACTTT
-	-	TRBV13	TRBJ1-5	CASSFREQPQHF	TGTGCCAGCAGCTTCCGGGAGCAGCCCCAGCATTTT
-	TRBD1	TRBV18	TRBJ2-7	CASSPTGAEQYF	TGTGCCAGCTCACCGACAGGGGCCGAGCAGTACTTC
-	-	TRBV13	TRBJ1-6	CASSLAVSNSPLHF	TGTGCCAGCAGCTTGGCAGTGTCTAATTCACCCCTCCACTTT
-	TRBD2	TRBV18	TRBJ2-5	CASSPGLAIETQYF	TGTGCCAGCTCACCTGGACTAGCGATAGAGACCCAGTACTTC
-	-	TRBV5-1	TRBJ2-3	CASSLASIADTQYF	TGCGCCAGCAGCTTGGCATCCATAGCAGATACGCAGTATTTT
-	-	TRBV18	TRBJ1-1	CASSPIEGVRAEAFF	TGTGCCAGCTCACCGATTGAGGGAGTTCGGGCTGAAGCTTTCTTT
-	TRBD2	TRBV7-8	TRBJ2-1	CASSLSGLAYNEQFF	TGTGCCAGCAGCTTATCGGGACTAGCCTACAATGAGCAGTTCTTC
-	TRBD1	TRBV6-5	TRBJ2-7	CASSTGQREQYF	TGTGCCAGCAGCACGGGACAGCGCGAGCAGTACTTC
once	-	TRBV7-2	TRBJ2-2	CASSLVRLVNTGELFF	TGTGCCAGCAGCTTAGTTAGGCTAGTGAACACCGGGGAGCTGTTTTTT
-	TRBD1	TRBV7-2	TRBJ1-5	CASSLARTGGNQPQHF	TGTGCCAGCAGCTTAGCCCGGACAGGGGGCAATCAGCCCCAGCATTTT
-	-	TRBV7-6	TRBJ1-5	CASSRDSNQPQHF	TGTGCCAGCAGTCGGGATAGCAATCAGCCCCAGCATTTT